This T cell receptor beta chain emerged from a study of blood T cells in healthy people across ages. The donors, aged roughly 6 to 90, were healthy Caucasians from Russia. Per-sample PBMC isolation yielded at least 6.5 million cells. The second PCR ran about 6 to 12 cycles with a sample-barcoded 5' primer and J-beta primers. The template-switch adaptor, which had 12 random nucleotides, put a tag on each cDNA molecule. Each CDR3 protein gets one entry after TCRdb re-called the 5' RACE reads with MiXCR. Among approximately 1.5 million distinct CDR3 sequences listed, roughly a third were seen once. With 4 bases clipped from V and 6 bases from J, the junction kept 4 bases outside the gene matches. The CDR3 runs 13 residues. CDR1 and CDR2 (germline): MDHEN, SYDVKM.

Sequencing used blood. The clonotype was recovered from a woman in her 30s in good health. The V call is TRBV28, the J call TRBJ1-2, with 8 nucleotides matching TRBD1. The CDR3 loop reads CASSSRTGNGYTF. The CDR3 DNA reads as TGTGCCAGCAGTTCCAGGACAGGGAATGGCTACACCTTC.